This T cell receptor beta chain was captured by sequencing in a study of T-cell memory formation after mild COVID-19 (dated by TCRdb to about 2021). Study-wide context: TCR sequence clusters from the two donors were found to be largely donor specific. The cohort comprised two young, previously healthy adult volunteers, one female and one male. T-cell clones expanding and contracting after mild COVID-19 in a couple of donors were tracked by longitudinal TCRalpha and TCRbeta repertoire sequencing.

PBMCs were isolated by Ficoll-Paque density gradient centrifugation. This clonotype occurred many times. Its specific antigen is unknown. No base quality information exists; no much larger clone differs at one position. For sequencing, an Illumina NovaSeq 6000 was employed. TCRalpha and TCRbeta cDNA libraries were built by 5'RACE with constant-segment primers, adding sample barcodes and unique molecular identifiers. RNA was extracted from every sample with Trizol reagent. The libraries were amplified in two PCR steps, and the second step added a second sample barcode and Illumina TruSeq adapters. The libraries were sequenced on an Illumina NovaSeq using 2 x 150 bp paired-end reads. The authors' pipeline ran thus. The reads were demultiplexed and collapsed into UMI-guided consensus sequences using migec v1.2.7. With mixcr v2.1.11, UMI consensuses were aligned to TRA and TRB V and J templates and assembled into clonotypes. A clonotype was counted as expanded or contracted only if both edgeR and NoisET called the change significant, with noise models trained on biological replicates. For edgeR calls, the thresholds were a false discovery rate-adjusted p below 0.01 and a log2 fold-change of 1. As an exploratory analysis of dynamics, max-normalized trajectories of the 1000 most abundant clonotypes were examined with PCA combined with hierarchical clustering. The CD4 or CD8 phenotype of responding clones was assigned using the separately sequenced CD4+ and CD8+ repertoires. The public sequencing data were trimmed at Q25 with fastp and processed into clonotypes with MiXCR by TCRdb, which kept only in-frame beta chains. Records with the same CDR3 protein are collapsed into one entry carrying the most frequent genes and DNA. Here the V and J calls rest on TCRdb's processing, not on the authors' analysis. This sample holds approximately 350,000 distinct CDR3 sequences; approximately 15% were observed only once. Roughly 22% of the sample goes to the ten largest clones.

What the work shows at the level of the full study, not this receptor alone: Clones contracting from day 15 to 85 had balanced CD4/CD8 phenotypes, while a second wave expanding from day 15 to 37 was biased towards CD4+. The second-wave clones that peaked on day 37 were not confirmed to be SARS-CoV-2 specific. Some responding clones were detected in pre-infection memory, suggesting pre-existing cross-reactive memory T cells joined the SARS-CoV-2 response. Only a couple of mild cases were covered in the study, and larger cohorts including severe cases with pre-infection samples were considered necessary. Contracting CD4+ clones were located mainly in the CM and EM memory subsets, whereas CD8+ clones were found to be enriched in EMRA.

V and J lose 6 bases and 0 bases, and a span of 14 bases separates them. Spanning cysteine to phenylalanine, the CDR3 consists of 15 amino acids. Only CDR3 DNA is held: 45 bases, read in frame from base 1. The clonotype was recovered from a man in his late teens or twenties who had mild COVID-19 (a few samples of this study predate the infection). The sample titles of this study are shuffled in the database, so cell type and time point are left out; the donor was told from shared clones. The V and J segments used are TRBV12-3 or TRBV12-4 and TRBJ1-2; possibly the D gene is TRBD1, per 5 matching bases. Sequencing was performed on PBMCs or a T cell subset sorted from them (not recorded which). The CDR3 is CASRLRDRTNYGYTF. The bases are TGTGCCAGCAGGCTACGGGACCGAACTAACTATGGCTACACCTTC.